The source of this TCR beta chain is a study of OX40 agonist ivuxolimab in advanced cancers. The wider study: The patients received ivuxolimab by intravenous route every 2 weeks at 0.01 to 10 mg/kg. Study results and caveats: Expanded clones were, on average, more numerous among CD8+ T cells than CD4+. CD4+ and CD8+ T cells in blood underwent clonal expansion by week 6 at 0.1 to 3.0 mg/kg.

This CDR3 contains 15 residues. Germline V gene lookup returns CDR1 MNHNY and CDR2 SVGAGI (reference sequence). Trimming shortened V by 4 bases and J by 3 bases, and 13 bases separated the two germline ends. A note on this clone: Its antigen is unidentified.

Method: immunoSEQ multiplex PCR; TCRdb's copy keeps in-frame clones and lacks some. The sample holds more than 50,000 clones; 85% to 90% are singletons and the top ten take more than 1.5%. The sample was CD4+ or CD8+ T cells sorted from blood, taken in a trial of the OX40 agonist ivuxolimab. J is TRBJ1-3 and V is TRBV6-6; the D gene is possibly TRBD1 (6 bases). The origin of this receptor is an adult with an advanced solid tumor such as melanoma, head and neck, liver or kidney cancer. This CDR3 is CASSSMDRIGNTIYF. DNA for the CDR3: TGTGCCAGCAGTTCCATGGACAGAATTGGAAACACCATATATTTT.